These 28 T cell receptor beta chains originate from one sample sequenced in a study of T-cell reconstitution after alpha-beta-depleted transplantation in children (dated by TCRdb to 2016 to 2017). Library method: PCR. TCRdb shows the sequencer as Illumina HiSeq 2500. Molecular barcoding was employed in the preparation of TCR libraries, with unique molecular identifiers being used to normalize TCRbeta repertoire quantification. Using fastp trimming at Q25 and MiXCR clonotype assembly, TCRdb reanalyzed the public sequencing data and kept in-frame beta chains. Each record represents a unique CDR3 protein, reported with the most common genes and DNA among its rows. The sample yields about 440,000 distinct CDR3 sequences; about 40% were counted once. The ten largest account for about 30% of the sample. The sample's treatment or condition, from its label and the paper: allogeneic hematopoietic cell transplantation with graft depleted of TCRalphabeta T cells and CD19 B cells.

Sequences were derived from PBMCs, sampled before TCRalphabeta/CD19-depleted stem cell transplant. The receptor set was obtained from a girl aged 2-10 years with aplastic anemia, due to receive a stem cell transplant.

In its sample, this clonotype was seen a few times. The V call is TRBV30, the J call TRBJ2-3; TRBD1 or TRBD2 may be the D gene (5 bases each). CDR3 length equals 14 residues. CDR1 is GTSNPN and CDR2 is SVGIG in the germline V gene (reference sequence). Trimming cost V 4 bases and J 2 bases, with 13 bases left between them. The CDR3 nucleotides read TGTGCCTGGACTGGGACGTTCGTCACAGATACGCAGTATTTT. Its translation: CAWTGTFVTDTQYF.

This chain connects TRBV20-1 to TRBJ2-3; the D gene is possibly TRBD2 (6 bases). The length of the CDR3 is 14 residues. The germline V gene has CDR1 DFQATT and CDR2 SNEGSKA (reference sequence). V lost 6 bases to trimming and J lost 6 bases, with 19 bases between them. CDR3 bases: TGCAGTGCCCCCAGAGCGGGCCCCGGGGATACGCAGTATTTT. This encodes CSAPRAGPGDTQYF.

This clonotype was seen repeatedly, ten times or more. CDR3 protein: CASSFGQGGHNEQFF. In DNA, the CDR3 is TGTGCCAGCAGCTTCGGGCAGGGAGGCCACAATGAGCAGTTCTTC. The gene calls are TRBV7-8 and TRBJ2-1; D perhaps matches TRBD2 (6 bases). From germline, CDR1 is SGHVS and CDR2 FQNEAQ. The CDR3 runs to 15 residues. V was cut by 3 bases and J by 5 bases, with 14 bases left in between.

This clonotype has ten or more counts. In DNA form, the CDR3 reads TGTGCCAGCAGCATGGGACTAGCGGGAGACGGGCAGTTCTTC. Translating gives CASSMGLAGDGQFF. J is TRBJ2-1 and V is TRBV7-3; 14 positions agree with TRBD2. Germline CDR1 and CDR2: SGHTA and FQGTGA. The V and J ends lost 5 bases and 12 bases, in that order; junction bases with no gene match: 6. The CDR3 sequence is 14 residues long.

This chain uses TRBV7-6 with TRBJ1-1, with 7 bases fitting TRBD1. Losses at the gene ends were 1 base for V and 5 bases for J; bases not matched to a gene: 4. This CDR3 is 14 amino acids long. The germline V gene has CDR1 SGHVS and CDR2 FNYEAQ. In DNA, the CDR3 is TGTGCCAGCAGCTTAGGGGTACAGGGGACTGAAGCTTTCTTT. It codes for CASSLGVQGTEAFF. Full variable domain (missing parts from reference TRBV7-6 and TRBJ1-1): GAGVSQSPRYKVTKRGQDVALRCDPISGHVSLYWYRQALGQGPEFLTYFNYEAQQDKSGLPNDRFSAERPEGSISTLTIQRTEQRDSAMYRCASSLGVQGTEAFFGQGTRLTVV.

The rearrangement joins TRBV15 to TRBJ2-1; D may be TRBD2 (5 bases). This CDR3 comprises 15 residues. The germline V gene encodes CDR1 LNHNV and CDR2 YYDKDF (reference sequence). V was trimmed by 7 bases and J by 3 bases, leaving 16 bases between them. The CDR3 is CATKEEEDLYNEQFF. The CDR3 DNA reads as TGTGCCACCAAAGAAGAGGAGGACCTCTACAATGAGCAGTTCTTC.

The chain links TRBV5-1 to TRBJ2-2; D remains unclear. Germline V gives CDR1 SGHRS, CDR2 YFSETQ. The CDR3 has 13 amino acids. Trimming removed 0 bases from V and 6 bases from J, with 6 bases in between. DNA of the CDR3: TGCGCCAGCAGCTTGGTCCAGGCCGGGGAGCTGTTTTTT. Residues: CASSLVQAGELFF. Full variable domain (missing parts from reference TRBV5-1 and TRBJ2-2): KAGVTQTPRYLIKTRGQQVTLSCSPISGHRSVSWYQQTPGQGLQFLFEYFSETQRNKGNFPGRFSGRQFSNSRSEMNVSTLELGDSALYLCASSLVQAGELFFGEGSRLTVL.

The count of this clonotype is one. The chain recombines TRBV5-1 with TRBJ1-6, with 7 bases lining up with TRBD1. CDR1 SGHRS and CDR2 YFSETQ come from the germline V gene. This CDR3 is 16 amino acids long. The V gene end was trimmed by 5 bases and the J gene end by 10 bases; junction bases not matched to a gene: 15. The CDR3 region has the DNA TGCGCCAGCAGGGGAGACATACAGGGGAGAGGATCACCCCTCCACTTT. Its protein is CASRGDIQGRGSPLHF.

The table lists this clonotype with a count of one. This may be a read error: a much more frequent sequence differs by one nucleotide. The CDR3 spells CSSRTGQGDTQYF. The CDR3 nucleotides are TGTTCCAGCAGGACCGGACAGGGGGATACCCAGTACTTC. The V gene is TRBV12-3 or TRBV12-4, the J gene TRBJ2-5; 10 bases line up with TRBD1. The CDR3 is made up of 13 amino acids.

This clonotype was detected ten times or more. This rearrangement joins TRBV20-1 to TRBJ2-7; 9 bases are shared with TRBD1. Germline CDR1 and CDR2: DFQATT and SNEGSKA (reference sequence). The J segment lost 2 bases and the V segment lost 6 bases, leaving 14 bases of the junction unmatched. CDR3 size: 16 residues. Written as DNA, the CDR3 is TGCAGTGCAACTATAAGCGGGACAGGGAACCCCTACGAGCAGTACTTC. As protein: CSATISGTGNPYEQYF.

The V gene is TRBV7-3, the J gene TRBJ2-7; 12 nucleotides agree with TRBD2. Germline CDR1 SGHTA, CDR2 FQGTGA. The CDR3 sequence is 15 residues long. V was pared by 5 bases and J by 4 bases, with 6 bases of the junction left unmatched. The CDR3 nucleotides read TGTGCCAGCAGCCCGGGCGGGACTAGCGGGTACGAGCAGTACTTC. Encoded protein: CASSPGGTSGYEQYF.

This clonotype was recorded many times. The CDR3 protein is CASSQERTSGILETQYF. The CDR3 nucleotides read TGTGCCAGCAGCCAAGAAAGGACTAGCGGGATTCTAGAGACCCAGTACTTC. The V call is TRBV4-2, the J call TRBJ2-5; 12 bases are a match to TRBD2. CDR3 size: 17 residues. The germline gives CDR1 LGHNA, CDR2 YNFKEQ. V lost 0 bases, J lost 4 bases, and 6 bases stayed unmatched.

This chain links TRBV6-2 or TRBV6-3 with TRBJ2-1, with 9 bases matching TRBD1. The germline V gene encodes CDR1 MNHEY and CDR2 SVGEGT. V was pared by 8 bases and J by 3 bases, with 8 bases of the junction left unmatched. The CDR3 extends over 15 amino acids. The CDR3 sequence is CASVRTGAGYNEQFF. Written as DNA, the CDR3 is TGTGCCAGCGTACGGACAGGGGCGGGCTACAATGAGCAGTTCTTC.

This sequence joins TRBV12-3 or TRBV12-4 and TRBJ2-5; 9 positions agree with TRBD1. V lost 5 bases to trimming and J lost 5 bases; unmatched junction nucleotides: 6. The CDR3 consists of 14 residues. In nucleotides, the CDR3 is TGTGCCAGCAGTCTACAGGGGGCTCGGGAGACCCAGTACTTC. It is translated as CASSLQGARETQYF.

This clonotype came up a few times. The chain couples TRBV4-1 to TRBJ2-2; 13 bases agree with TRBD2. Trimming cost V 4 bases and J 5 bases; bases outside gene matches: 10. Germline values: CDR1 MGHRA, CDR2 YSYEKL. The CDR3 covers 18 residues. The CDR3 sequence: CASSPRKGLAGVTGELFF. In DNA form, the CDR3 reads TGCGCCAGCAGCCCAAGAAAAGGACTAGCGGGAGTAACCGGGGAGCTGTTTTTT.

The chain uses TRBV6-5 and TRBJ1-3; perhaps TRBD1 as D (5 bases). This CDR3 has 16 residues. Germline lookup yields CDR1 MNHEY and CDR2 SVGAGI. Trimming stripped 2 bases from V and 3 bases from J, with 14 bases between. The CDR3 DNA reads TGTGCCAGCAGTTACACCGGGACGCGAGGTGGAAACACCATATATTTT. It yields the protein CASSYTGTRGGNTIYF.

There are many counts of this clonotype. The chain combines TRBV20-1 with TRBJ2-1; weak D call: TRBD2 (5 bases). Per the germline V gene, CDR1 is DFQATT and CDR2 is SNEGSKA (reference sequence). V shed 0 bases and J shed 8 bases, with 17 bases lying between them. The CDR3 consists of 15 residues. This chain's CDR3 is CSAREVGLAFHEQFF. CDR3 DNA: TGCAGTGCTAGAGAGGTAGGGCTAGCTTTCCATGAGCAGTTCTTC.

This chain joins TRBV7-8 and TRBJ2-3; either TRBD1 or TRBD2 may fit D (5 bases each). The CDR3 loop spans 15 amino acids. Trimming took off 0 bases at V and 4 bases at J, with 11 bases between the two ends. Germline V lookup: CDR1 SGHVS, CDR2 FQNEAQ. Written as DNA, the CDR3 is TGTGCCAGCAGCTTAGCCCTGGGGGTCCCAGATACGCAGTATTTT. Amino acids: CASSLALGVPDTQYF.

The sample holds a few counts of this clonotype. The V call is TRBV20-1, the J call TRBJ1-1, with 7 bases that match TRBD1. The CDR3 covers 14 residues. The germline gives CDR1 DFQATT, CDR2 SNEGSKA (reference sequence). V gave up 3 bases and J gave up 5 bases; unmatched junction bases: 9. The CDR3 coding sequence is TGCAGTGCTAGTCAGACAGGGCGAGGGACTGAAGCTTTCTTT. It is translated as CSASQTGRGTEAFF.

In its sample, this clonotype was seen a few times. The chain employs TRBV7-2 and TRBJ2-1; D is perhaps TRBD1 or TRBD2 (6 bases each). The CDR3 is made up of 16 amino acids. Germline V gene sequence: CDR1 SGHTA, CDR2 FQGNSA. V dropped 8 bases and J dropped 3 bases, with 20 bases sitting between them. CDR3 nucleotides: TGTGCCAGCCGTCCCCGACTAGGGGGAGGCTACAATGAGCAGTTCTTC. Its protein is CASRPRLGGGYNEQFF.

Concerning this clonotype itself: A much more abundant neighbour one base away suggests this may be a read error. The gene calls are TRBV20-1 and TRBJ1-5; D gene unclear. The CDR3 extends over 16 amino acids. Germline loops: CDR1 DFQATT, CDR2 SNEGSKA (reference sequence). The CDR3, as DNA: TGCTGTGCTAGTAGCCTCCAGCACTATCCCGATCAGCCCCAGCATTTT. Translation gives CCASSLQHYPDQPQHF.

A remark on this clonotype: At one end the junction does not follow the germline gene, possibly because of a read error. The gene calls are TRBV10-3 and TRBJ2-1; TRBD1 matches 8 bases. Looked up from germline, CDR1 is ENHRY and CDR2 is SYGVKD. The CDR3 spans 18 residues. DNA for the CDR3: TGTGCCCTCAGTGCCGACATCGGACAGGGAAGGTCCTACAATGAGCAGTTCTTC. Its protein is CALSADIGQGRSYNEQFF.

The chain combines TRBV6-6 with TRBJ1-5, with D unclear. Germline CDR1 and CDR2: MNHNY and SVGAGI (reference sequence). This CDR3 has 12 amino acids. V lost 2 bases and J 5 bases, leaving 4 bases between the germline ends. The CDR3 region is CASSYVDQPQHF. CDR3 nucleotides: TGTGCCAGCAGTTACGTGGATCAGCCCCAGCATTTT.

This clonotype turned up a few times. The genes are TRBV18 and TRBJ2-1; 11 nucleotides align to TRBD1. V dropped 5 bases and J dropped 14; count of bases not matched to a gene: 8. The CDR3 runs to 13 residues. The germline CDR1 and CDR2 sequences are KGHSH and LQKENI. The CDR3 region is CASSTLPGQGEFF. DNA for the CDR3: TGTGCCAGCTCAACTTTGCCGGGACAGGGGGAGTTCTTC.

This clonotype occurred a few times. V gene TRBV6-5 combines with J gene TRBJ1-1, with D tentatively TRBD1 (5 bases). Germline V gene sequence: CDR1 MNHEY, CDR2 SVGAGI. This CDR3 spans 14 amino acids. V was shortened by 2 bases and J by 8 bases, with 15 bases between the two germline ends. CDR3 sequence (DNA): TGTGCCAGCAGTTACCGCAGATCAGGGTTAGAAGCTTTCTTT. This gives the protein CASSYRRSGLEAFF.

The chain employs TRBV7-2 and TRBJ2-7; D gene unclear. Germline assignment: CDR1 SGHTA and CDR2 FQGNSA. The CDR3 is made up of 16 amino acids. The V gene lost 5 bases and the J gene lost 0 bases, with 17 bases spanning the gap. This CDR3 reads CASSLEATRSSYEQYF. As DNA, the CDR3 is TGTGCCAGCAGCCTCGAAGCAACGCGGAGCTCCTACGAGCAGTACTTC.

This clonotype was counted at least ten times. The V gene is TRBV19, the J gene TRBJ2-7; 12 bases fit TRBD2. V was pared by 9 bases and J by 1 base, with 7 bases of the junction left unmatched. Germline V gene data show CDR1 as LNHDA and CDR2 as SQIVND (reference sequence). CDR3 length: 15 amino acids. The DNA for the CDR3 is TGTGCCAGCAGCCGGACTAGCGGGGTTTCCTACGAGCAGTACTTC. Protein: CASSRTSGVSYEQYF.

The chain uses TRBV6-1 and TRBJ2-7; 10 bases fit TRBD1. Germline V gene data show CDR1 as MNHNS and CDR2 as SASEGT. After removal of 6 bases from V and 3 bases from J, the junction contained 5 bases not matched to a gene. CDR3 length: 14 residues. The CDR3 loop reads CASSLGQGYYEQYF. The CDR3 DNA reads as TGTGCCAGCAGCCTGGGACAGGGGTACTACGAGCAGTACTTC.